This T cell receptor (beta chain) derives from a study of T cells after yellow fever vaccination. Points from the study as a whole: A weaker but faster secondary response was observed, peaking on day 5 versus 15. Subsequent booster samples again held most clones from primary vaccination (96% CD4, about 85% CD8). Repertoires sorted by FACS could include abundant clonotypes that are contaminants from the bulk population.

Germline V gives CDR1 MDHEN, CDR2 SYDVKM. The ends lost 3 bases at V and 11 bases at J; junction bases unmatched: 9. The CDR3 consists of 13 residues. This clonotype was picked up many times. Its antigen remains unidentified. By 5'RACE template switching, TCR cDNA was produced, with a universal primer site and UMIs added in the process. MiXCR was run by TCRdb on the 5' RACE reads, yielding one entry per CDR3 protein. The sample comprises roughly 63,000 distinct CDR3 sequences, 6.5% to 9% of which are singletons, and roughly a third rests with the top ten. The specimen was CD8+ T cells sorted from PBMCs, collected 15 days after the yellow fever booster vaccination. The V and J genes are TRBV28 and TRBJ1-1; 7 bases align to TRBD1. The sequence came from a man aged 25 to 40 who received the YFV17D yellow fever vaccine. CDR3 bases: TGTGCCAGCAGTTTCCCCCAACAGGGGAACGCTTTCTTT. Protein product: CASSFPQQGNAFF.